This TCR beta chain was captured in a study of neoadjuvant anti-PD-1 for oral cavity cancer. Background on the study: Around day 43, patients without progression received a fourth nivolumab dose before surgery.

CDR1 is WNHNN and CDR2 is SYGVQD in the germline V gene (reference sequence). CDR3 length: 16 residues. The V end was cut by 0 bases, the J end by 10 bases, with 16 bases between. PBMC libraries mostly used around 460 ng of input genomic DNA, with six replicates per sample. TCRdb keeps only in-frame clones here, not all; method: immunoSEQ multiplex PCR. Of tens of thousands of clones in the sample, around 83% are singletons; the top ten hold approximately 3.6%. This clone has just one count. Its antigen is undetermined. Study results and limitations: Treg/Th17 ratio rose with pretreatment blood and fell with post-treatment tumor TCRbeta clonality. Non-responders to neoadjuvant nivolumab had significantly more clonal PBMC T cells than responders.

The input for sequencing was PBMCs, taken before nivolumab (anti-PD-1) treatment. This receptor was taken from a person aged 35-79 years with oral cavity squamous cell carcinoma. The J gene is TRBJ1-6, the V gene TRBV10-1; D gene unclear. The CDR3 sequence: CASSESTLGKGSPLHF. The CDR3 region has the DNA TGCGCCAGCAGTGAGTCGACACTGGGAAAGGGATCACCCCTCCACTTT.